The TCR beta chain described here comes from a study of blood T cells in healthy people across ages. To note about this clonotype: Its antigen is currently unknown.

Caucasian individuals from Russia who were healthy and aged roughly 6 to 90 acted as donors. Per sample, no less than 5 micrograms of total RNA were extracted. Looked up from germline, CDR1 is DFQATT and CDR2 is SNEGSKA (reference sequence). This CDR3 is 17 amino acids long. The ends lost 6 bases at V and 1 base at J; junction bases unmatched: 8. Study-wide results and limits: Leaving the PBMCs unsorted stopped any conclusive comparison of naive versus antigen-experienced cells.

Through a sample-barcoded 5' primer and a J-beta primer mix, a second PCR was run for roughly 7 to 11 cycles. TCRdb independently ran MiXCR on the 5' RACE reads; one entry per CDR3 protein. The table lists hundreds of thousands of distinct CDR3 sequences, around 45% of them singletons. The clonotype originates from a man aged 60 to 69 in good health. The V and J genes are TRBV20-1 and TRBJ2-1; 14 positions agree with TRBD2. Sequencing used blood. The CDR3 region has the DNA TGCAGTGCCCCAGGACTAGCGGGGGGTCGATCCTACAATGAGCAGTTCTTC. Protein: CSAPGLAGGRSYNEQFF.